This TCR beta chain was identified during a study of cytomegalovirus exposure and HLA in healthy donors. Study details: Both the roughly 120 validation repertoires and the 666 first-cohort repertoires used the same platform, as reported by a later analysis.

The study's findings and limits: Many donors shared some public TCRs, even though most TCR sequences were rare. The study designated fewer than 200 TCR beta chains cytomegalovirus-associated.

This clone was recorded only once. Antigen specificity is unknown. Clones were sequenced by immunoSEQ multiplex PCR, and TCRdb holds only the in-frame ones, with some missing. The sample carries 100,000 to 120,000 clones, 88% recorded once. J gave up 6 bases and V 7 bases, and 7 bases lay outside the gene matches. Looked up from germline, CDR1 is SNHLY and CDR2 is FYNNEI. The CDR3 totals 13 residues. The source material was PBMCs. The chain links TRBV2 to TRBJ2-7; 9 bases line up with TRBD2. The clonotype originates from a woman in her twenties or thirties in good health and CMV-seropositive. In nucleotides, the CDR3 is TGTGCCAGCAACCTAGCGGGAATGGGCGAGCAGTACTTC. Translation: CASNLAGMGEQYF.